The 21 T cell receptor beta chains below all came from one sample that was sequenced in a study of CD8+CD57+ T cells in acquired aplastic anemia. Profiling of TCR beta VDJ combinations and CDR3 sequences used genomic DNA as template. MiXCR, run by TCRdb on the reads, gives a single entry per CDR3 protein. The sample carries more than 150,000 distinct CDR3 sequences, 40% to 55% recorded once. Patients sequenced had flow cytometry evidence of CD8+CD57+ cell expansion. Sequenced: sorted CD4+, CD8+, or CD8+CD57+ T cells (not recorded which) from PBMCs. The receptor source for this set is a human donor with aplastic anemia.

This clonotype was detected ten times or more. The chain combines TRBV15 with TRBJ2-2, with TRBD1 identical over 7 bases. Germline CDR1 is LNHNV and CDR2 is YYDKDF (reference sequence). Losses at the gene ends were 4 bases for V and 3 bases for J; bases not matched to a gene: 5. This CDR3 is built from 15 residues. CDR3 amino acids: CATSTDRPYTGELFF. Written as DNA, the CDR3 is TGTGCCACCAGCACGGACAGGCCCTACACCGGGGAGCTGTTTTTT.

This clonotype was counted many times. The chain links TRBV3-1 to TRBJ1-1, with unresolved D. Germline CDR1 and CDR2: LGHDT and YNNKEL (reference sequence). Trimming removed 4 bases from V and 7 bases from J, with 10 bases in between. The CDR3 has 12 residues. As DNA, the CDR3 is TGTGCCAGCAGCCTGAGCGGAGGTGAAGCTTTCTTT. It specifies CASSLSGGEAFF.

Many counts were recorded for this clonotype. V and J are TRBV19 and TRBJ2-3; TRBD2 matches 9 bases. This CDR3 comprises 16 residues. V lost 5 bases to trimming and J lost 3 bases; unmatched junction nucleotides: 9. Germline CDR1 reads LNHDA; CDR2 reads SQIVND (reference sequence). The DNA of the CDR3 is TGTGCCAGTAGTCCCCGTAGCGGGAGAAGGACAGATACGCAGTATTTT. This encodes CASSPRSGRRTDTQYF.

This clonotype was found a few times. The chain couples TRBV25-1 to TRBJ2-7; 9 bases line up with TRBD1. V shed 8 bases, J shed 2 bases, and the junction held 13 bases outside the gene matches. CDR3 length: 16 residues. Germline V gene sequence: CDR1 MGHDK, CDR2 SYGVNS. CDR3 amino acids: CASGPLGDRDTYEQYF. CDR3 in DNA: TGTGCCAGCGGTCCCCTCGGGGACAGGGATACCTACGAGCAGTACTTC.

This clonotype was recorded a few times. This may come from a read error, since a much larger clone is one base off. The rearrangement links TRBV7-3 to TRBJ2-2, with unresolved D. The CDR3 totals 14 residues. The germline V gene has CDR1 SGHTA and CDR2 FQGTGA. CDR3 DNA: TGTCCCAGCAGCTTAACACTGAACACCGGGGAGCTGTTTTTT. This sequence encodes CPSSLTLNTGELFF.

V is TRBV18 and J is TRBJ1-3; maybe TRBD1 (6 bases). The ends were cut back, 6 bases at V and 3 bases at J, with 9 bases in the middle. This CDR3 has 13 residues. The germline gives CDR1 KGHSH, CDR2 LQKENI. CDR3 region: CASSYRDGNTIYF. The CDR3, as DNA: TGTGCCAGCTCTTACAGGGATGGAAACACCATATATTTT.

This clonotype has just a few counts. A read error is possible here, since a much larger clone lies one base away. The rearrangement links TRBV10-3 to TRBJ1-2; D might be TRBD1 (5 bases). Germline lookup yields CDR1 ENHRY and CDR2 SYGVKD. The CDR3 consists of 15 residues. With 4 bases removed from V and 4 bases from J, the gap between germline ends came to 16 bases. In DNA form, the CDR3 reads TGTGCCATCAGTGGGTACAGGTTGCCGTTCTATGGCTACACCTTC. This sequence encodes CAISGYRLPFYGYTF.

The genes are TRBV6-1 and TRBJ1-2; D perhaps matches TRBD1 (5 bases). V was trimmed by 6 bases and J by 4 bases, leaving 12 bases between them. CDR1 is MNHNS, CDR2 SASEGT, per germline. This CDR3 spans 13 amino acids. The CDR3 spells CASSLDSLYGYTF. Written as DNA, the CDR3 is TGTGCCAGCAGCCTTGACAGCCTCTATGGCTACACCTTC.

The J gene is TRBJ2-7, the V gene TRBV10-3; 9 bases match TRBD1. Looked up from germline, CDR1 is ENHRY and CDR2 is SYGVKD. V was pared by 6 bases and J by 5 bases, with 8 bases of the junction left unmatched. The CDR3 is 14 residues long. The CDR3 sequence: CAIRPGTGYHEQYV. The CDR3 region has the DNA TGTGCCATCAGACCCGGGACAGGGTACCACGAGCAGTACGTC.

The gene calls are TRBV13 and TRBJ2-1, with 8 nucleotides matching TRBD1. The V segment lost 5 bases and the J segment 8 bases; nucleotides outside the gene matches: 8. CDR1 is PRHDT, CDR2 FYEKMQ, per germline (reference sequence). This CDR3 contains 14 residues. The CDR3 DNA sequence: TGTGCCAGCAGCGTACAGGGGGAGGACGATGAGCAGTTCTTC. Its protein product is CASSVQGEDDEQFF.

This clonotype was picked up many times. The rearrangement uses TRBV19 and TRBJ1-2, with 10 bases fitting TRBD1. The CDR3 contains 19 residues. Trimming cost V 7 bases and J 4 bases; bases outside gene matches: 21. The germline V gene has CDR1 LNHDA and CDR2 SQIVND (reference sequence). CDR3 sequence (DNA): TGTGCCAGTACCCGTCGGTCCGGGACAGGGGATACTCCAGGCTATGGCTACACCTTC. This encodes CASTRRSGTGDTPGYGYTF.

This clonotype was recorded a few times. The chain couples TRBV24-1 to TRBJ1-2, with a tentative D call TRBD1 (5 bases). The CDR3 is 14 residues long. Germline V gene data show CDR1 as KGHDR and CDR2 as SFDVKD. Trimming left V 4 bases short and J 3 bases short, with 11 bases between. This CDR3 reads CATSDTDRYYGYTF. As DNA, the CDR3 is TGTGCCACCAGTGACACCGACAGATACTATGGCTACACCTTC.

The V call is TRBV6-5, the J call TRBJ1-3; D unresolved. Trimming cost V 3 bases and J 1 base, with 10 bases left between them. Germline V CDR1 and CDR2: MNHEY, SVGAGI. This CDR3 comprises 15 residues. CDR3 sequence reads: CASSYDFTSGNTIYF. CDR3 DNA: TGTGCCAGCAGTTATGACTTTACTTCTGGAAACACCATATATTTT.

This clonotype was counted many times. This chain joins TRBV7-2 and TRBJ2-7; 8 positions agree with TRBD1. CDR3 size: 14 residues. Germline CDR1 is SGHTA and CDR2 is FQGNSA. V lost 3 bases, J lost 4 bases, and 5 bases stayed unmatched. The DNA for the CDR3 is TGTGCCAGCAGCTTTCGGCAGGGGGCTTACGAGCAGTACTTC. Translation gives CASSFRQGAYEQYF.

This clonotype was observed at least ten times. The gene calls are TRBV12-5 and TRBJ2-3, with 7 bases lining up with TRBD1. Germline V gives CDR1 LGHNT, CDR2 FRNRAP. V dropped 5 bases and J dropped 2; count of bases not matched to a gene: 4. The length of the CDR3 is 14 residues. DNA for the CDR3: TGTGCTAGTGGTCACGGGACAGTCACAGATACGCAGTATTTT. Its protein product is CASGHGTVTDTQYF.

This clonotype was recorded once. This rearrangement joins TRBV20-1 to TRBJ1-2; 9 bases line up with TRBD1. V shed 6 bases, J shed 6 bases, and the junction held 14 bases outside the gene matches. Germline V gene lookup returns CDR1 DFQATT and CDR2 SNEGSKA (reference sequence). The CDR3 is 15 residues long. The DNA of the CDR3 is TGCAGTGCCCAGATAAGAGACAGGGGGAAGGATGGCTACACCTTC. Its protein is CSAQIRDRGKDGYTF.

The V gene is TRBV15, the J gene TRBJ2-7; perhaps D is TRBD1 or TRBD2 (7 bases each). CDR1 is LNHNV, CDR2 YYDKDF, per germline (reference sequence). The CDR3 contains 16 residues. The V and J ends lost 0 bases and 6 bases respectively, with 18 bases between them. CDR3 protein: CATSRDRGTAGSEQYF. The CDR3 nucleotides are TGTGCCACCAGCAGAGATCGCGGGACAGCGGGAAGCGAGCAGTACTTC.

This clonotype was observed a single time. The chain uses TRBV11-3 and TRBJ2-6; TRBD1 aligns across 10 bases. After removal of 4 bases from V and 2 bases from J, the junction contained 5 bases not matched to a gene. The CDR3 loop spans 17 amino acids. Germline assignment: CDR1 SGHNT and CDR2 YENEEA. CDR3 sequence (DNA): TGTGCCAGCAGCTCGGGGACAGGGGAGGCTGGGGCCAACGTCCTGACTTTC. It codes for CASSSGTGEAGANVLTF. Filled out from reference TRBV11-3 and TRBJ2-6, the complete variable domain reads EAGVVQSPRYKIIEKKQPVAFWCNPISGHNTLYWYLQNLGQGPELLIRYENEEAVDDSQLPKDRFSAERLKGVDSTLKIQPAELGDSAVYLCASSSGTGEAGANVLTFGAGSRLTVL.

This clonotype has more than one count but fewer than ten. This rearrangement joins TRBV3-1 to TRBJ1-2, with 9 bases lining up with TRBD1. This CDR3 has 14 residues. Trimming at V came to 1 base and at J to 8 bases, leaving 5 bases not matched to a gene. CDR1 and CDR2 from the germline V gene are LGHDT and YNNKEL (reference sequence). In nucleotides, the CDR3 is TGTGCCAGCAGCCAAGGGGGACAGGGTGGGGGCTACACCTTC. Amino acid sequence: CASSQGGQGGGYTF.

The sample holds one count of this clonotype. The chain combines TRBV7-9 with TRBJ1-1, with D possibly matching TRBD1 (6 bases). CDR3 length: 15 residues. The germline CDR1 and CDR2 sequences are SEHNR and FQNEAQ (reference sequence). Trimming took off 2 bases at V and 4 bases at J, with 14 bases between the two ends. For the CDR3, the DNA is TGTGCCAGCAGCTTAATGTCCCGGGGGCGCACTGAAGCTTTCTTT. Translating gives CASSLMSRGRTEAFF.

Here the CDR3 DNA reads TGTGCCAGTACCGCAACAGGGGTAGGAGAAAAACTGTTTTTT. It translates to CASTATGVGEKLFF. This chain connects TRBV19 to TRBJ1-4; 7 nucleotides align to TRBD1. CDR1 and CDR2 from the germline V gene are LNHDA and SQIVND (reference sequence). With V trimmed by 7 bases and J by 8 bases, 10 bases remained unmatched. This CDR3 has 14 amino acids.